This T cell receptor beta chain is from a study of blood T cell repertoires in COVID-19 (dated by TCRdb to about 2020). A note on the overall study: Samples covering the acute and convalescent phases of COVID-19 were provided by collaborators in the United States, Italy and Spain. The material from the prospective study consisted of cDNA or gDNA derived from T cells, B-cell-depleted T cells, or PBMCs. Subjects who had been exposed to COVID-19, were actively infected with it, or had recovered from it provided the deeply sampled blood TCRbeta repertoires that made up the dataset. A freely available public database, intended as a resource for researchers studying the immune response to SARS-CoV-2, is where the repertoires were released. Samples were obtained from the ongoing ImmuneRACE study (first 160 participants) and from some 1,300 subjects provided by 6 global collaborators. Sample metadata almost always included a de-identified subject ID, COVID-19 status, age in years and sex. Where HLA class I and class II types were available, the types were taken from metadata supplied by the sample provider, not from assay-based typing.

About this clone itself: The antigen it binds to is not known. No base quality values were provided; no much bigger clone lies one nucleotide off.

Participants in the prospective study were aged roughly 18 to 100 years, lived in about two dozen United States geographic areas, and enrolled through a virtual design. In the prospective study, participants were assigned to cohorts based on the clinical history participants reported in a screening survey and a study questionnaire. Recovered participants in ImmuneRACE Cohort 3 were defined as having two consecutive negative NP/OP PCR tests, clearance from a healthcare professional, or resolution of symptoms. Each participant in the prospective study had whole blood, serum and a nasopharyngeal or oropharyngeal swab collected by mobile phlebotomists. Participants in the prospective study had the option to provide additional blood draws and questionnaires over an approximately 2-month period. Before DNA extraction, prospective study blood samples were shipped either frozen or at room temperature.

V loses 6 bases, J loses 13 bases, and the germline ends lie 15 bases apart. Spanning cysteine to phenylalanine, the CDR3 consists of 12 amino acids. Only CDR3 DNA remains: 36 bases, in frame from the first base. The CDR1 and CDR2 encoded by the germline V gene are MNHEY and SVGAGI. Overall study results and their limits: Clinical and demographic metadata were provided uncurated, with the amount varying by source and participant.

TCRbeta CDR3 regions were amplified from genomic DNA using the immunoSEQ Assay, a bias-controlled multiplex PCR. As for the authors' bioinformatics: Nucleated cell counts per sample were estimated from amplification of reference gene primers within the assay. To quantify the absolute abundance of each unique TCRbeta CDR3 rearrangement, sequence reads were collapsed and filtered. For each sample, productive Simpson clonality was calculated as the square root of Simpson's diversity index over productive rearrangements. TCRdb retrieved this table from immuneACCESS and kept in-frame rearrangements only. Not all clones are present; in checked studies, unresolved V genes account for under half, and no reason is known for the remainder. V and J calls and clone size are given by that table; D and trimming were obtained from the DNA. The sample contains about 480,000 clones, approximately 90% of them found a single time. The ten largest account for 1.5% to 2% of the sample.

Material: PBMCs or T cells enriched from blood (not recorded which). The chain joins TRBV6-5 to TRBJ1-4; the D gene is perhaps TRBD1, from 6 matching bases. This TCR came from a woman aged 40 to 50 who had recovered from COVID-19. The base sequence is TGTGCCAGCAGGGATGACAGGTTCTTACTGTTTTTT. This gives the protein CASRDDRFLLFF.